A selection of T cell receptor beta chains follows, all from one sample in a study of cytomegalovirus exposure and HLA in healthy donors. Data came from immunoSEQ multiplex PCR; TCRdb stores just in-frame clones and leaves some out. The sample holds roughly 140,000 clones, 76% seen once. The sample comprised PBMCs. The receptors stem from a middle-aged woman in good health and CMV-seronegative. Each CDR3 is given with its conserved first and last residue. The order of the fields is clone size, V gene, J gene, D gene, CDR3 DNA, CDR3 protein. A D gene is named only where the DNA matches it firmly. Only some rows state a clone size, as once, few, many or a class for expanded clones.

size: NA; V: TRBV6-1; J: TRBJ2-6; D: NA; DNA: TGTGCCAGCAGACAGGTGCCCTCTGGGGCCAACGTCCTGACTTTC; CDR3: CASRQVPSGANVLTF
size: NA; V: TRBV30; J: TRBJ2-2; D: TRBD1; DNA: TGTGCCTGTCCGACAGGGTTGAGCACCGGGGAGCTGTTTTTT; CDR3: CACPTGLSTGELFF
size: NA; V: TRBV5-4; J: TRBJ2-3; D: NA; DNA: TGTGCCAGCACTCCTGGGGGGGCCACAGATACGCAGTATTTT; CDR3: CASTPGGATDTQYF
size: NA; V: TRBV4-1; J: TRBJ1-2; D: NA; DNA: TGCGCCAGCAGCTTCAAGGCAGGGCTCTATGGCTACACCTTC; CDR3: CASSFKAGLYGYTF
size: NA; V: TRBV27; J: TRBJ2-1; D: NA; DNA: TGTGCCAGCAGTCACCAGGGTAACGCTGAGCAGTTCTTC; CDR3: CASSHQGNAEQFF
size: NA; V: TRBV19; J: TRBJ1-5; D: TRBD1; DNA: TGTGCCAGTAGTCTCTTGGACAGGGGAGGTCAGCCCCAGCATTTT; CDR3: CASSLLDRGGQPQHF
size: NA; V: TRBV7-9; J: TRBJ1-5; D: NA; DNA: TGTGCCAGCAGCTTAGCGTCAGGGGCGGATCAGCCCCAGCATTTT; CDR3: CASSLASGADQPQHF
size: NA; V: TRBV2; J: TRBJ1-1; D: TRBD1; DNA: TGTGCCAGCAGTTCCCCGGGGACAGGGGAAGCTTTCTTT; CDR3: CASSSPGTGEAFF
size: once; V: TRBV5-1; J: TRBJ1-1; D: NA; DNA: TGCGCCAGCAGCCCTCCGGGGGGCGGTACTGAAGCTTTCTTT; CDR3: CASSPPGGGTEAFF
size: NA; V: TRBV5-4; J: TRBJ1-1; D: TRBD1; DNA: TGTGCCAGCAGCCACAGGGGGAACACTGAAGCTTTCTTT; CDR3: CASSHRGNTEAFF
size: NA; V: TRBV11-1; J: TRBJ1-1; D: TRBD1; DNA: TGTGCCAGCAGCAGTCCGGGACAGCTAACGAACACTGAAGCTTTCTTT; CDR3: CASSSPGQLTNTEAFF
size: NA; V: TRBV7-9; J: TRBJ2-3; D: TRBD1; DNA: TGTTCCAGCAGCGCAGGACAGGGGGCTTTCACAGATACGCAGTATTTT; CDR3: CSSSAGQGAFTDTQYF
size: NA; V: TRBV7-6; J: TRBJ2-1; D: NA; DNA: TGTGCCAGCAGCTTACAGGGGAGCGTTGTGGATGAGCAGTTCTTC; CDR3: CASSLQGSVVDEQFF
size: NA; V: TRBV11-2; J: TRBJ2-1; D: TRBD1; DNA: TGTGCCAGCAGCGCAGTCGGGACAGGGGACAATGAGCAGTTCTTC; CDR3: CASSAVGTGDNEQFF
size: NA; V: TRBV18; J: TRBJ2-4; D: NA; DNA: TGTGCCAGCTCACGAAATCACATACAGTCCAACGAAAACATTCAGTACTTC; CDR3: CASSRNHIQSNENIQYF
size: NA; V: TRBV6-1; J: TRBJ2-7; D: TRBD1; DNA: TGTGCCAGCAGTGTCGGACAGGCACTCTACGAGCAGTACTTC; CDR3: CASSVGQALYEQYF
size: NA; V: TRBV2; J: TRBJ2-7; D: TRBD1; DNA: TGTGCCAGCAGCGGACAGGGGAGTCAACAGTACTTC; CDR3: CASSGQGSQQYF
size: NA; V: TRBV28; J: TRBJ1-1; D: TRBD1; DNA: TGTGCCAGCAGTACCCAGGGGGTCCTAGTAATCACTGAAGCTTTCTTT; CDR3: CASSTQGVLVITEAFF
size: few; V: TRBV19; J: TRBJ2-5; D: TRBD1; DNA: TGTGCCAGTAGTATGGGGGCCGGGACAGGGCAAGAGACCCAGTACTTC; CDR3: CASSMGAGTGQETQYF
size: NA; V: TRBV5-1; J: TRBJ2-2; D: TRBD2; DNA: TGCGCCAGCAGCTTGGGGCCTGCGGGAGCAAACACCGGGGAGCTGTTTTTT; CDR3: CASSLGPAGANTGELFF
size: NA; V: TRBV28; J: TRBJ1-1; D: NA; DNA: TGTGCCAGCAGTTTTACCGACAGGAACACTGAAGCTTTCTTT; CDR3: CASSFTDRNTEAFF
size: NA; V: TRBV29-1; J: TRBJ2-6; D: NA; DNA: TGCAGCGCGCGGTGGTCTGGGGCCAACGTCCTGACTTTC; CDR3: CSARWSGANVLTF
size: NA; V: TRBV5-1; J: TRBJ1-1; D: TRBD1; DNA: TGCGCCAGCAGCGCCACTGGACAGGGGGCGGAGTACACTGAAGCTTTCTTT; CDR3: CASSATGQGAEYTEAFF
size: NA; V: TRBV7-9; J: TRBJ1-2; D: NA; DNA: TGTTCCAGCAGCTTAGATCCGGGCAGGGGAGACTATGGCTACACCTTC; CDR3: CSSSLDPGRGDYGYTF
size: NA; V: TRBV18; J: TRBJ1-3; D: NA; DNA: TGTGCCAGCTCACCCAAACCTCAGCAGGGTACCTGGAACACCATATATTTT; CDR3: CASSPKPQQGTWNTIYF
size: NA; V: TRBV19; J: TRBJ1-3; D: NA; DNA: TGTGCCAGTAGTATAGCCGGCAGCGGTCGCCGCTCCTCTGGAAACACCATATATTTT; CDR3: CASSIAGSGRRSSGNTIYF
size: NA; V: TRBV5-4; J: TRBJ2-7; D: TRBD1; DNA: TGTGCCAGCGGACAGGGGGCCTACGAGCAGTACTTC; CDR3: CASGQGAYEQYF
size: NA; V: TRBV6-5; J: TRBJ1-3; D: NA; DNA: TGTGCCAGCAGTTACTCGAGGACTCACTCTGGAAACACCATATATTTT; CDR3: CASSYSRTHSGNTIYF
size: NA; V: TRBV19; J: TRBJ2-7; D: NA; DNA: TGTGCCACCTCGGGAAACGGGATGTACGAGCAGTACTTC; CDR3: CATSGNGMYEQYF
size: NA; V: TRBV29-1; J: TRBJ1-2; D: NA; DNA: TGCAGCGTTGAAGCTACTACAGGGTACTATGGCTACACCTTC; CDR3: CSVEATTGYYGYTF
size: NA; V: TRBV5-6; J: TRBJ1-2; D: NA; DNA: TGTGCCAGCAGCTTCGGGGGAGGTGGCTACACCTTC; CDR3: CASSFGGGGYTF
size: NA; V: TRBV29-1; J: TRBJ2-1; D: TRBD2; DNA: TGCAGCGTTGAGGGAGGGCCTTTCAATGAGCAGTTCTTC; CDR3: CSVEGGPFNEQFF
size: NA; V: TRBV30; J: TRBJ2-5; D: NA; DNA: TGTGCCTGGACCGGCAGGGCGGAGCAGTACTTC; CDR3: CAWTGRAEQYF
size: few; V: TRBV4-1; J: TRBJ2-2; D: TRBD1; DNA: TGCGCCAGCAGCTTGAGGGGGACAGGGGTCCCCGGGGAGCTGTTTTTT; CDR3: CASSLRGTGVPGELFF
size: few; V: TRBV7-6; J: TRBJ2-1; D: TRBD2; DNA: TGTGCCAGCAGCTTAGTTCGGGGGGACAATGAGCAGTTCTTC; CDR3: CASSLVRGDNEQFF
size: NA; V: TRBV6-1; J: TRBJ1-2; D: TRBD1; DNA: TGTGCCAGCAGGAAGGGACAGGGGGGTGGCTACACCTTC; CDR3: CASRKGQGGGYTF
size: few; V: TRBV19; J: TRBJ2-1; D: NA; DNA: TGTGCCAGTAGAGGGGGAGTTGAGCAGTTCTTC; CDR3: CASRGGVEQFF
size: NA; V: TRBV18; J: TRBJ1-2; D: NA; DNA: TGTGCCAGCTCACCACTTTCGTTAGGTTCAGGGTTTATCTATGGCTACACCTTC; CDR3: CASSPLSLGSGFIYGYTF
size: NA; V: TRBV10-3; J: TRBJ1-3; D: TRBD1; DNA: TGTGCCATCACCACACAGGGGATGAACTCTGGAAACACCATATATTTT; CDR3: CAITTQGMNSGNTIYF
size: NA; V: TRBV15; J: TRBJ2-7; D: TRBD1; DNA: TGTGCCACCAGCAGAGAGGACAGGGTCTACGAGCAGTACTTC; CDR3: CATSREDRVYEQYF
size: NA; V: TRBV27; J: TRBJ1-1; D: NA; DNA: TGTGCCAGCAGTTTATCGTGGGGGGGCCACACTGAAGCTTTCTTT; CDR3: CASSLSWGGHTEAFF
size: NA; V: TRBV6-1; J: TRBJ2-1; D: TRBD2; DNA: TGTGCCAGCAGTCCCATCAGCGGGGAGTACAATGAGCAGTTCTTC; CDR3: CASSPISGEYNEQFF
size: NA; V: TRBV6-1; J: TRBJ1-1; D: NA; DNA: TGTGCCAGCAACCTGAACGGGGAAGCTTTCTTT; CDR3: CASNLNGEAFF
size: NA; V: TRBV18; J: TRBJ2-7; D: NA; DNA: TGTGCCAGCTCACCTGGCCGGGAGTTATTGAACGAGCAGTACTTC; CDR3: CASSPGRELLNEQYF
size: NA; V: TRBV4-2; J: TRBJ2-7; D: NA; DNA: TGTGCCAGCAGCCAAGATCTGAGAAACTACGAGCAGTACTTC; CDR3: CASSQDLRNYEQYF